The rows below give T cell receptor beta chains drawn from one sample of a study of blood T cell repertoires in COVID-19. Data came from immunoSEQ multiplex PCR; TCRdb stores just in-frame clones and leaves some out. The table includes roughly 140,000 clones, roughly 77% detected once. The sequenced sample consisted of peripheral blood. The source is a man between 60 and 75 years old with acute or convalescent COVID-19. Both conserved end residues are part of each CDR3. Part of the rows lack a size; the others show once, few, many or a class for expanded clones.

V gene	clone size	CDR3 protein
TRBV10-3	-	CAISVGDRSYEQYF
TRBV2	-	CASRDERTVSYNEQFF
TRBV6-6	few	CASSRLNRNNQPQHF
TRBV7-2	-	CASSPGIGELFF
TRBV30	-	CAWSGHQNTEAFF
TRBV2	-	CASRGQRGIGELFF
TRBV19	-	CASSMPNGNQPQHF
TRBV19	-	CASSTWDSQETQYF
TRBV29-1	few	CSGGGQQPQAFF
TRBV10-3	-	CAIKGQGQEKLFF
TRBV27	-	CASSFGGPTGELFF
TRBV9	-	CASSGAGLSDEQFF
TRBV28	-	CATSYGFETQYF
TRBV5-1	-	CASSQGTGGDSGNTIYF
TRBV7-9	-	CASSLVLAGGADTQYF
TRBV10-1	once	CASSKSGSYNEQFF
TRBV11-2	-	CASSLAGTAYNEQFF
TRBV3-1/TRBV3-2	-	CASRIQGANTGELFF
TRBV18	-	CASSPRTAGNTIYF
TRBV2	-	CASRHLADQETQYF
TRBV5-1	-	CASSLAGGSNEQFF
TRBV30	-	CAWGDRGIGYTF
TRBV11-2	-	CASSWRTNQPQHF
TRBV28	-	CASSSAGITDTQYF
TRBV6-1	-	CASNPTSGSVGEQFF
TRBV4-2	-	CASSQAGTSGYNEQFF
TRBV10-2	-	CASSDPTRLAGESYEQYF
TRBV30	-	CAWSVSWDTQYF
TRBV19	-	CASSIGGSPAEYF
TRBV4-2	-	CASSQRGGTASGNTIYF
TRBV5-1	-	CASSPVGGYPGELFF
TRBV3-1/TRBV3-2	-	CASSQTSGSTYEQYF
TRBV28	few	CASSLSGDRYGYTF